These 26 T cell receptor beta chains originate from one sample sequenced in a study of Ad26.COV2.S vaccination and SARS-CoV-2 variants. Generated by immunoSEQ multiplex PCR, the TCRdb table keeps only in-frame clones and is missing some. The sample contains some 400,000 clones, 75% to 90% of which appear only once. Treatment reported: roughly 18 received Ad26.COV2.S at low or high dose, single or two shots; about five received placebo; per-sample allocation not given. Sampling was performed 63 days after the first vaccine or placebo injection. The sample in question was peripheral blood, obtained in a trial of Ad26.COV2.S vaccine versus placebo. The receptor set was obtained from a person between 18 and 59 years old who received the Ad26.COV2.S COVID-19 vaccine or a placebo.

For the CDR3, the DNA is TGTGCCAGCAGCGTAGCAGGACAGAACACAGATACGCAGTATTTT. Its protein is CASSVAGQNTDTQYF. The chain couples TRBV9 to TRBJ2-3, with D possibly TRBD1 on 6 matching bases. Looked up from germline, CDR1 is SGDLS and CDR2 is YYNGEE. V was cut by 0 bases and J by 2 bases, with 10 bases left in between. The CDR3 has 15 amino acids.

The rearrangement joins TRBV24-1 to TRBJ2-1; D unresolved. The CDR3 sequence is 17 residues long. The ends were cut back, 3 bases at V and 0 bases at J, with 14 bases in the middle. Germline lookup yields CDR1 KGHDR and CDR2 SFDVKD. This CDR3 reads CATSDATRGSSYNEQFF. The CDR3 bases are TGTGCCACCAGTGATGCCACTCGTGGCAGCTCCTACAATGAGCAGTTCTTC.

The chain joins TRBV5-5 to TRBJ1-6; TRBD1 might be the D (5 bases). CDR1 is SGHKS, CDR2 YYEKEE, per germline (reference sequence). With 4 bases removed from V and 11 bases from J, the gap between germline ends came to 13 bases. The CDR3 totals 13 residues. In DNA form, the CDR3 reads TGTGCCAGCAGCCTGGGAGGGGAAGCACCCCTCCACTTT. Translated: CASSLGGEAPLHF.

J is TRBJ1-5 and V is TRBV3-1 (or the pseudogene TRBV3-2), with 7 bases fitting TRBD1. CDR1 and CDR2 from the germline V gene are LGHDT and YNNKEL (reference sequence). V trimming: 5 bases; J trimming: 5 bases; junction bases outside the gene matches: 3. The CDR3 is 13 amino acids. The CDR3 here is CASSDTGDQPQHF. The CDR3 region has the DNA TGTGCCAGCAGCGACACAGGGGATCAGCCCCAGCATTTT.

The V call is TRBV19, the J call TRBJ2-3; 9 nucleotides align to TRBD2. Germline CDR1 and CDR2: LNHDA and SQIVND (reference sequence). CDR3 length: 15 residues. Trimming at V came to 4 bases and at J to 1 base, leaving 3 bases not matched to a gene. CDR3 in amino acids: CASSTSGAGTDTQYF. DNA of the CDR3: TGTGCCAGTAGTACTAGCGGGGCCGGCACAGATACGCAGTATTTT.

The rearrangement links TRBV15 to TRBJ1-1; TRBD1 matches at 7 bases. Germline trimming cut 1 base from V and 9 bases from J; bases unmatched to any gene: 5. Looked up from germline, CDR1 is LNHNV and CDR2 is YYDKDF (reference sequence). CDR3 length: 13 amino acids. Written as DNA, the CDR3 is TGTGCCACCAGCAGAGCTAGGGACAGAAAAGCTTTCTTT. It yields the protein CATSRARDRKAFF.

V is TRBV11-2 and J is TRBJ2-4; the D gene is possibly TRBD1 (5 bases). The CDR3 is 13 amino acids. Germline CDR1 reads SGHAT; CDR2 reads FQNNGV. V gave up 1 base and J gave up 6 bases, with 7 bases separating them. In nucleotides, the CDR3 is TGTGCCAGCAGCTTAGCCCAGGGAAACATTCAGTACTTC. Translating it yields CASSLAQGNIQYF.

V and J are TRBV27 and TRBJ2-7; D is ambiguous. The CDR3 totals 12 residues. V dropped 2 bases and J dropped 4 bases, with 6 bases sitting between them. Germline CDR1 is MNHEY and CDR2 is SMNVEV (reference sequence). The CDR3 nucleotides are TGTGCCAGCAGTTTAACCGGTTACGAGCAGTACTTC. Protein sequence: CASSLTGYEQYF.

V gene TRBV7-9 combines with J gene TRBJ1-1; the D is unclear. This CDR3 region has 12 residues. From germline, CDR1 is SEHNR and CDR2 FQNEAQ (reference sequence). V lost 1 base and J lost 7, with 7 bases in between. CDR3 in DNA: TGTGCCAGCAGCTTAGGAGAACTTGAAGCTTTCTTT. This encodes CASSLGELEAFF.

CDR3 DNA: TGCGCCAGCAGCCCCGGACTAGCGGCCGTCACCGGGGAGCTGTTTTTT. Its protein is CASSPGLAAVTGELFF. The chain links TRBV5-1 to TRBJ2-2; 10 bases are shared with TRBD2. V gave up 4 bases and J gave up 4 bases; unmatched junction bases: 7. The germline gives CDR1 SGHRS, CDR2 YFSETQ. There are 16 residues in the CDR3.

The rearrangement joins TRBV5-1 to TRBJ2-7, with D possibly TRBD2 on 6 matching bases. Germline V gene data show CDR1 as SGHRS and CDR2 as YFSETQ. CDR3 size: 14 residues. V lost 0 bases and J 6 bases, leaving 13 bases between the germline ends. In nucleotides, the CDR3 is TGCGCCAGCAGCTTGGTCGGGAGTGAACTCGAGCAGTACTTC. Protein product: CASSLVGSELEQYF.

The chain employs TRBV6-5 and TRBJ2-3, with D maybe TRBD2 (6 bases). Between the trimmed V and J ends, which lost 8 bases and 3 bases, there was a span of 12 bases. This CDR3 is built from 13 residues. The V gene's germline CDR1 is MNHEY and CDR2 SVGAGI. The CDR3 region is CASLEGTTDTQYF. CDR3 nucleotides: TGTGCCAGCTTGGAGGGGACGACAGATACGCAGTATTTT.

The gene calls are TRBV11-3 and TRBJ2-1; 14 positions agree with TRBD2. Looked up from germline, CDR1 is SGHNT and CDR2 is YENEEA. CDR3 size: 13 residues. Trimming took 10 bases from V and 7 from J; bases not matched to a gene: 3. The CDR3: CATGTSGRNEQFF. CDR3 DNA sequence: TGTGCCACCGGGACTAGCGGGAGAAATGAGCAGTTCTTC.

The chain combines TRBV11-1 with TRBJ2-7, with D possibly TRBD2 on 6 matching bases. Per the germline V gene, CDR1 is SGHAT and CDR2 is FQDESV (reference sequence). The CDR3 runs 13 residues. Between the trimmed V and J ends, which lost 4 bases and 1 base, there was a span of 8 bases. The CDR3 sequence is CASSYGRSYEQYF. CDR3 bases: TGTGCCAGCAGCTACGGGAGATCCTACGAGCAGTACTTC.

The chain uses TRBV5-4 and TRBJ2-5; perhaps TRBD2 as D (6 bases). V was pared by 0 bases and J by 9 bases, with 12 bases between. Germline loops: CDR1 SGHNT, CDR2 YYREEE (reference sequence). This CDR3 has 13 amino acids. The CDR3 sequence is CASSLAPGGAQYF. CDR3 sequence (DNA): TGTGCCAGCAGCTTGGCCCCCGGCGGGGCCCAGTACTTC.

This clone was observed once. The chain is built from TRBV2 and TRBJ1-3; D perhaps matches TRBD1 (5 bases). The CDR3 runs to 16 residues. Trimming cost V 7 bases and J 0 bases, with 16 bases left between them. Germline lookup yields CDR1 SNHLY and CDR2 FYNNEI. CDR3 sequence: CASTRDLQSSGNTIYF. CDR3 coding DNA: TGTGCCAGCACCCGGGACCTGCAAAGCTCTGGAAACACCATATATTTT.

This sequence joins TRBV28 and TRBJ1-4; unclear D gene. V dropped 4 bases and J dropped 9 bases, with 15 bases sitting between them. The germline V gene encodes CDR1 MDHEN and CDR2 SYDVKM. The CDR3 length is 14 residues. The DNA of the CDR3 is TGTGCCAGCAGTTCCCAACCCATTCTGCAAAAACTGTTTTTT. Its protein is CASSSQPILQKLFF.

The chain carries TRBV28 and TRBJ1-6, with 9 bases aligning to TRBD1. There are 14 residues in the CDR3. The V gene's germline CDR1 is MDHEN and CDR2 SYDVKM. The V segment lost 6 bases and the J segment 6 bases; nucleotides outside the gene matches: 3. The DNA for the CDR3 is TGTGCCAGCAGGCGGGACAGGGCTAATTCACCCCTCCACTTT. It specifies CASRRDRANSPLHF.

V is TRBV6-2 or TRBV6-3 and J is TRBJ1-4, with a possible D match to TRBD1 (6 bases). Germline CDR1 and CDR2: MNHEY and SVGEGT. This CDR3 has 13 residues. V lost 6 bases to trimming and J lost 5 bases, with 10 bases between them. The CDR3 DNA sequence: TGTGCCAGCAGCCGGACAGAGAATGAAAAACTGTTTTTT. It translates to CASSRTENEKLFF.

This clone was picked up a small number of times. The chain links TRBV7-8 to TRBJ1-5, with a tentative D call TRBD1 (5 bases). The CDR3 runs to 15 residues. V was pared by 1 base and J by 7 bases, with 14 bases between. Looked up from germline, CDR1 is SGHVS and CDR2 is FQNEAQ. CDR3: CASSLVGGRAQPQHF. The CDR3 region has the DNA TGTGCCAGCAGCTTAGTGGGCGGCAGGGCCCAGCCCCAGCATTTT.

The chain combines TRBV18 with TRBJ2-1; D remains unclear. CDR1 KGHSH and CDR2 LQKENI come from the germline V gene. The CDR3 totals 15 residues. Trimming left V 0 bases short and J 3 bases short, with 9 bases between. The DNA for the CDR3 is TGTGCCAGCTCACCACCTTCGGCCCGCTACAATGAGCAGTTCTTC. Translating it yields CASSPPSARYNEQFF.

The rearrangement links TRBV3-1 (or the pseudogene TRBV3-2) to TRBJ2-1; 10 bases agree with TRBD2. CDR3 length: 15 amino acids. CDR1 is LGHDT and CDR2 is YNNKEL in the germline V gene (reference sequence). After removal of 0 bases from V and 9 bases from J, the junction contained 5 bases not matched to a gene. As DNA, the CDR3 is TGTGCCAGCAGCCAAGAACTAGCGGGACGCGGTGAGCAGTTCTTC. Amino acids: CASSQELAGRGEQFF.

This chain uses TRBV6-5 with TRBJ1-6, with 8 bases lining up with TRBD1. This CDR3 spans 15 amino acids. The V gene end was trimmed by 7 bases and the J gene end by 5 bases; junction bases not matched to a gene: 7. Per the germline V gene, CDR1 is MNHEY and CDR2 is SVGAGI. The CDR3 DNA follows: TGTGCCAGCACTAAAACAGGGGGTGATAATTCACCCCTCCACTTT. Translating gives CASTKTGGDNSPLHF.

This chain uses TRBV7-2 with TRBJ2-1, with D possibly TRBD1 on 6 matching bases. The V end lost 1 base, the J end lost 7 bases, and 11 bases lay between the germline ends. The CDR3 loop spans 14 amino acids. Looked up from germline, CDR1 is SGHTA and CDR2 is FQGNSA. The CDR3 here is CASSLGYRGNEQFF. CDR3 in DNA: TGTGCCAGCAGCTTAGGATATAGGGGGAATGAGCAGTTCTTC.

The chain has TRBV7-2 and TRBJ2-1; possible D gene TRBD2, 6 bases. Germline V gene data show CDR1 as SGHTA and CDR2 as FQGNSA. The germline V and J ends were trimmed by 5 bases and 8 bases, with 13 bases remaining between them. CDR3 length: 13 residues. The CDR3 sequence is CASSTPSVYEQFF. The CDR3 DNA sequence: TGTGCCAGCAGCACCCCTAGCGTCTATGAGCAGTTCTTC.

There are a few counts of this clone. The rearrangement joins TRBV6-5 to TRBJ1-5; D is perhaps TRBD1 (5 bases). The CDR3 consists of 13 residues. Trimming stripped 6 bases from V and 6 bases from J, with 12 bases between. CDR1 and CDR2 (germline): MNHEY, SVGAGI. CDR3 residues: CASRGAYSQPQHF. The CDR3 DNA follows: TGTGCCAGCAGAGGGGCATACTCTCAGCCCCAGCATTTT.